What follows describes a single T cell receptor beta chain. These data are taken from a study of cytomegalovirus exposure and HLA in healthy donors. Germline V gene data show CDR1 as SGHRS and CDR2 as YFSETQ. CDR3 size: 13 residues. With 4 bases removed from V and 5 bases from J, the gap between germline ends came to 12 bases. The PCR made use of 60 Vbeta and 13 Jbeta primers. The data were produced by immunoSEQ multiplex PCR, yet TCRdb's version contains in-frame clones alone and is incomplete. This sample yields tens of thousands of clones, of which about three quarters are seen a single time; around 4.4% belongs to the top ten.

The sequencing sample was made of PBMCs. The chain employs TRBV5-1 and TRBJ2-5; D perhaps matches TRBD1 (5 bases). This TCR was recovered from a male donor in good health and CMV-seropositive. CDR3 in DNA: TGCGCCAGCAGCAACCAGGGTTACGAGACCCAGTACTTC. Encoded protein: CASSNQGYETQYF.